The next 26 T cell receptor beta chains were all read from a single sample in a study of cytomegalovirus exposure and HLA in healthy donors. PCR used 60 Vbeta primers and 13 Jbeta primers. Data came from immunoSEQ multiplex PCR; TCRdb stores just in-frame clones and leaves some out. The sample lists some 220,000 clones; around 80% were seen once. Sequencing was carried out using PBMCs. The receptors come from a boy aged 10-17 years in good health and CMV-seronegative.

V usage is TRBV6-5 and J usage is TRBJ2-1; maybe TRBD2 (6 bases). The germline V and J ends were trimmed by 0 bases and 4 bases, with 7 bases remaining between them. This CDR3 region has 14 residues. Germline CDR1 reads MNHEY; CDR2 reads SVGAGI. The CDR3 protein is CASSYSGRYNEQFF. The DNA for the CDR3 is TGTGCCAGCAGTTACTCAGGGAGGTACAATGAGCAGTTCTTC.

The V and J genes are TRBV6-1 and TRBJ1-1; maybe TRBD1 (6 bases). Germline CDR1 is MNHNS and CDR2 is SASEGT. The CDR3 is 14 residues long. V dropped 5 bases and J dropped 4 bases, with 14 bases sitting between them. CDR3 DNA: TGTGCCAGCAGTCTAAAGGGGGGGGGCACTGAAGCTTTCTTT. Amino acids: CASSLKGGGTEAFF.

About this clone: This same CDR3 is encoded by further DNA sequences in the sample. The chain employs TRBV6-5 and TRBJ1-2, with 9 nucleotides matching TRBD1. The CDR3 sequence is 13 residues long. Germline lookup yields CDR1 MNHEY and CDR2 SVGAGI. J gave up 8 bases and V 0 bases, and 1 base lay outside the gene matches. CDR3 loop: CASSYSTGGGYTF. The CDR3 DNA reads as TGTGCCAGCAGTTACTCGACAGGGGGGGGCTACACCTTC.

The rearrangement joins TRBV9 to TRBJ1-2, with D possibly TRBD1 on 6 matching bases. Germline CDR1 and CDR2: SGDLS and YYNGEE. Between the trimmed V and J ends, which lost 3 bases and 4 bases, there was a span of 13 bases. The CDR3 contains 14 residues. This chain's CDR3 is CASSAGQTPYGYTF. Here the CDR3 DNA reads TGTGCCAGCAGCGCCGGACAGACCCCCTATGGCTACACCTTC.

The chain carries TRBV6-1 and TRBJ2-1; TRBD2 agrees at 10 bases. This CDR3 region has 15 residues. Germline trimming cut 7 bases from V and 0 bases from J; bases unmatched to any gene: 3. Germline V gene lookup returns CDR1 MNHNS and CDR2 SASEGT. The CDR3 DNA reads as TGTGCCAGCACCCTAGCGGGAGCCTCCTACAATGAGCAGTTCTTC. The encoded protein is CASTLAGASYNEQFF.

In its sample, this clone was seen once. This sequence joins TRBV2 and TRBJ1-2; D is unresolved. This CDR3 has 14 amino acids. V lost 6 bases and J lost 5, with 16 bases in between. Germline loops: CDR1 SNHLY, CDR2 FYNNEI. The CDR3 protein is CASRLSSQLYGYTF. The DNA of the CDR3 is TGTGCCAGCAGGTTATCGTCCCAACTATATGGCTACACCTTC. The variable domain in full, with the rest retrieved from reference TRBV2 and TRBJ1-2, is EPEVTQTPSHQVTQMGQEVILRCVPISNHLYFYWYRQILGQKVEFLVSFYNNEISEKSEIFDDQFSVERPDGSNFTLKIRSTKLEDSAMYFCASRLSSQLYGYTFGSGTRLTVV.

The sample holds a few counts of this clone. The chain combines TRBV11-2 with TRBJ1-2; D possibly corresponds to TRBD1 (6 bases). Looked up from germline, CDR1 is SGHAT and CDR2 is FQNNGV. V dropped 1 base and J dropped 4 bases, with 13 bases sitting between them. The CDR3 length is 15 residues. The DNA of the CDR3 is TGTGCCAGCAGCTTAGGGGCCGGGACAACCTATGGCTACACCTTC. Encoded protein: CASSLGAGTTYGYTF. The whole variable domain, remainder taken from reference TRBV11-2 and TRBJ1-2, is EAGVAQSPRYKIIEKRQSVAFWCNPISGHATLYWYQQILGQGPKLLIQFQNNGVVDDSQLPKDRFSAERLKGVDSTLKIQPAKLEDSAVYLCASSLGAGTTYGYTFGSGTRLTVV.

The chain uses TRBV7-8 and TRBJ2-2; 9 bases are a match to TRBD2. V lost 1 base and J lost 0; bases outside the gene matches: 9. Germline V gives CDR1 SGHVS, CDR2 FQNEAQ. The CDR3 runs to 19 residues. The CDR3 region has the DNA TGTGCCAGCAGCTTAGTTGCTAGCGGGAAGGTCTCGAACACCGGGGAGCTGTTTTTT. This sequence encodes CASSLVASGKVSNTGELFF.

The gene calls are TRBV7-6 and TRBJ2-3; no clear D. The V and J ends lost 0 bases and 5 bases respectively, with 3 bases between them. Germline CDR1 reads SGHVS; CDR2 reads FNYEAQ. This CDR3 is 12 amino acids long. This CDR3 is CASSLARDTQYF. The CDR3 DNA is TGTGCCAGCAGCTTAGCTCGAGATACGCAGTATTTT.

This sequence joins TRBV5-1 and TRBJ2-5; TRBD2 matches 14 bases. The J call may be incorrect, as the DNA end agrees better with TRBJ2-7. The CDR3 extends over 17 amino acids. Germline loops: CDR1 SGHRS, CDR2 YFSETQ. This CDR3 is CASSLERGLAGVYEQYF. CDR3 DNA sequence: TGCGCCAGCAGCTTGGAGCGGGGACTAGCGGGGGTGTACGAGCAGTACTTC.

The rearrangement joins TRBV9 to TRBJ2-3; 7 bases are a match to TRBD1. The CDR3 is 15 amino acids. Germline V gene data show CDR1 as SGDLS and CDR2 as YYNGEE. V gave up 0 bases and J gave up 4 bases; unmatched junction bases: 5. CDR3 in amino acids: CASSVALGGADTQYF. The DNA of the CDR3 is TGTGCCAGCAGCGTAGCGTTAGGGGGCGCAGATACGCAGTATTTT.

This clone showed up just once. The genes are TRBV5-1 and TRBJ2-1, with TRBD2 identical over 15 bases. V lost 2 bases, J lost 0 bases, and 6 bases stayed unmatched. The germline gives CDR1 SGHRS, CDR2 YFSETQ. The CDR3 is 19 residues long. The CDR3 reads CASSFGLAGGISSYNEQFF. The CDR3 DNA sequence: TGCGCCAGCAGCTTCGGACTAGCGGGGGGGATAAGCTCCTACAATGAGCAGTTCTTC.

There are a few counts of this clone. The chain carries TRBV5-4 and TRBJ1-2; 7 bases agree with TRBD1. The CDR3 is 15 residues long. CDR1 SGHNT and CDR2 YYREEE come from the germline V gene (reference sequence). The ends lost 4 bases at V and 4 bases at J; junction bases unmatched: 10. The CDR3 DNA is TGTGCCAGCAGCGACAACAGGGGAAGAGGCTATGGCTACACCTTC. As protein: CASSDNRGRGYGYTF.

This sequence joins TRBV5-1 and TRBJ1-1; 8 nucleotides agree with TRBD1. With V trimmed by 0 bases and J by 0 bases, 1 base remained unmatched. Looked up from germline, CDR1 is SGHRS and CDR2 is YFSETQ. The CDR3 consists of 15 residues. The DNA of the CDR3 is TGCGCCAGCAGCTTGGACAGGGGGATGAACACTGAAGCTTTCTTT. Its protein is CASSLDRGMNTEAFF.

The chain is built from TRBV5-1 and TRBJ2-7; 9 positions match TRBD2. Germline V CDR1 and CDR2: SGHRS, YFSETQ. The CDR3 runs 21 residues. With V trimmed by 3 bases and J by 1 base, 23 bases remained unmatched. The CDR3 DNA is TGCGCCAGCAGCTCAAAAACCCCAAGTAGTAGCGGGAGTTACTGGTCCTACGAGCAGTACTTC. It translates to CASSSKTPSSSGSYWSYEQYF.

This clone has a handful of counts. The chain carries TRBV7-2 and TRBJ2-7, with 10 nucleotides matching TRBD2. The CDR3 runs 14 residues. The V gene end was trimmed by 3 bases and the J gene end by 6 bases; junction bases not matched to a gene: 5. Looked up from germline, CDR1 is SGHTA and CDR2 is FQGNSA. The DNA of the CDR3 is TGTGCCAGCAGCTTCAGCGGGAGGGCTCTCGAGCAGTACTTC. Amino acid sequence: CASSFSGRALEQYF.

The chain employs TRBV7-9 and TRBJ1-1, with D possibly matching TRBD1 (5 bases). CDR3 length equals 14 residues. CDR1 is SEHNR and CDR2 is FQNEAQ in the germline V gene (reference sequence). Deletions cut 5 bases from V and 4 bases from J, with 14 bases between. The chain's CDR3 is CASSVRGRATEAFF. In DNA form, the CDR3 reads TGTGCCAGCAGCGTAAGGGGAAGAGCCACTGAAGCTTTCTTT.

This clone was counted a single time. The gene calls are TRBV10-3 and TRBJ2-5, with a weak D call TRBD1 (6 bases). The CDR3 covers 14 residues. Germline V gene lookup returns CDR1 ENHRY and CDR2 SYGVKD. Between the trimmed V and J ends, which lost 6 bases and 5 bases, there was a span of 16 bases. The CDR3 spells CAISYTTRGETQYF. The CDR3 coding sequence is TGTGCCATCAGCTACACTACTAGGGGGGAGACCCAGTACTTC.

The V and J genes are TRBV7-6 and TRBJ2-1, with 12 bases identical to TRBD2. After removal of 3 bases from V and 0 bases from J, the junction contained 9 bases not matched to a gene. Germline values: CDR1 SGHVS, CDR2 FNYEAQ. The CDR3 totals 19 residues. The DNA of the CDR3 is TGTGCCAGCAGCTTCAGCCAGCTAGCGGGGGGGCACTCCTACAATGAGCAGTTCTTC. Its protein product is CASSFSQLAGGHSYNEQFF.

This CDR3 is CASSATDSGRAFDEQFF. In nucleotides, the CDR3 is TGCGCCAGCAGCGCAACCGATAGCGGGAGGGCGTTCGATGAGCAGTTCTTC. The chain is built from TRBV5-1 and TRBJ2-1; 11 bases map to TRBD2. The V gene end was trimmed by 4 bases and the J gene end by 8 bases; junction bases not matched to a gene: 14. CDR3 length equals 17 residues. Germline assignment: CDR1 SGHRS and CDR2 YFSETQ. Full variable domain (remainder filled in from reference TRBV5-1 and TRBJ2-1): KAGVTQTPRYLIKTRGQQVTLSCSPISGHRSVSWYQQTPGQGLQFLFEYFSETQRNKGNFPGRFSGRQFSNSRSEMNVSTLELGDSALYLCASSATDSGRAFDEQFFGPGTRLTVL.

V is TRBV11-2 and J is TRBJ1-5; D is undetermined. CDR1 and CDR2 from the germline V gene are SGHAT and FQNNGV. Trimming left V 0 bases short and J 7 bases short, with 7 bases between. The CDR3 has 13 residues. The CDR3 sequence: CASSLDPEQPQHF. CDR3 DNA sequence: TGTGCCAGCAGCTTAGATCCGGAGCAGCCCCAGCATTTT.

The chain combines TRBV19 with TRBJ1-1, with 9 positions matching TRBD1. Losses at the gene ends were 5 bases for V and 4 bases for J; bases not matched to a gene: 11. The CDR3 contains 16 residues. CDR1 and CDR2 from the germline V gene are LNHDA and SQIVND (reference sequence). The CDR3 spells CASSVTPGTGITEAFF. The DNA of the CDR3 is TGTGCCAGTAGTGTTACCCCCGGGACAGGGATCACTGAAGCTTTCTTT.

This chain uses TRBV27 with TRBJ2-6; D unclear. V lost 0 bases to trimming and J lost 0 bases, with 9 bases between them. Germline V lookup: CDR1 MNHEY, CDR2 SMNVEV (reference sequence). The CDR3 totals 17 residues. CDR3 in amino acids: CASSLSAQRSGANVLTF. The CDR3 bases are TGTGCCAGCAGTTTATCGGCGCAGCGCTCTGGGGCCAACGTCCTGACTTTC.

The chain couples TRBV11-2 to TRBJ1-1; D unclear. The CDR3 consists of 15 residues. The germline V gene has CDR1 SGHAT and CDR2 FQNNGV. Trimming shortened V by 2 bases and J by 0 bases, and 10 bases separated the two germline ends. CDR3: CASSLSGNMNTEAFF. CDR3 nucleotides: TGTGCCAGCAGCTTAAGCGGCAACATGAACACTGAAGCTTTCTTT. Full variable domain (outside the CDR3, taken from reference TRBV11-2 and TRBJ1-1): EAGVAQSPRYKIIEKRQSVAFWCNPISGHATLYWYQQILGQGPKLLIQFQNNGVVDDSQLPKDRFSAERLKGVDSTLKIQPAKLEDSAVYLCASSLSGNMNTEAFFGQGTRLTVV.

This chain uses TRBV6-1 with TRBJ2-5; 9 bases match TRBD1. Per germline, CDR1 MNHNS and CDR2 SASEGT. This CDR3 is 14 amino acids long. The ends lost 7 bases at V and 5 bases at J; junction bases unmatched: 8. CDR3 in DNA: TGTGCCAGCACCATGGACAGGGGAAGGGAGACCCAGTACTTC. Translated, it gives CASTMDRGRETQYF.

Points on this clone: The junction departs from germline at one end; a sequencing error may be responsible. V and J are TRBV7-9 and TRBJ2-5, with D maybe TRBD2 (5 bases). The CDR3 totals 14 residues. The germline gives CDR1 SEHNR, CDR2 FQNEAQ (reference sequence). CDR3 residues: CSSTTGWARETQYF. The CDR3 DNA is TGTTCCAGCACCACGGGGTGGGCGCGGGAGACCCAGTACTTC.